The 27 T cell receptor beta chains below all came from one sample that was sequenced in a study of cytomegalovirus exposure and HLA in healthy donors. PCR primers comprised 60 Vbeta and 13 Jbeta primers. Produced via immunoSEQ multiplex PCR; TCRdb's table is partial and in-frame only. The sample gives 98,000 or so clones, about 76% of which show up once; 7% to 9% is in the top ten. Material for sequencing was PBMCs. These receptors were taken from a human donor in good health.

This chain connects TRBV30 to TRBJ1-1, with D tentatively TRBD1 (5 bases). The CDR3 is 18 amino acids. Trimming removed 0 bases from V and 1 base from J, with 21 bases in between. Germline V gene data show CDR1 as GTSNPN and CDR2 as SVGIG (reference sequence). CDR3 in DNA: TGTGCCTGGAGTGTAGGATTTCAGGGCTACGGTAGGAACACTGAAGCTTTCTTT. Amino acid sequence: CAWSVGFQGYGRNTEAFF.

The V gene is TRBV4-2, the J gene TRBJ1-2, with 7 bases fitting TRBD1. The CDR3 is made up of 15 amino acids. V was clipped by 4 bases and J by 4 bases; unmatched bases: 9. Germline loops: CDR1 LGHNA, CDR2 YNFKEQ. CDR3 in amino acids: CASSPDGQVTYGYTF. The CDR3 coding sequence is TGTGCCAGCAGCCCTGATGGACAGGTTACCTATGGCTACACCTTC.

The CDR3 protein is CASGPLAGGANEQFF. The DNA of the CDR3 is TGTGCCAGCGGACCCTTAGCGGGTGGAGCCAATGAGCAGTTCTTC. This chain joins TRBV9 and TRBJ2-1; 7 bases match TRBD2. The CDR3 is 15 residues long. In germline, CDR1 is SGDLS, CDR2 YYNGEE. Trimming cost V 7 bases and J 6 bases; bases outside gene matches: 13.

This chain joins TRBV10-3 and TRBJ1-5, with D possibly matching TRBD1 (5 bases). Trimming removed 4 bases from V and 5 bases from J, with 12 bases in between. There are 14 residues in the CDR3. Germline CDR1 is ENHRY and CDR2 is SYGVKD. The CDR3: CAISGTGSDQPQHF. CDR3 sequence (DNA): TGTGCCATCAGTGGAACAGGTTCTGATCAGCCCCAGCATTTT.

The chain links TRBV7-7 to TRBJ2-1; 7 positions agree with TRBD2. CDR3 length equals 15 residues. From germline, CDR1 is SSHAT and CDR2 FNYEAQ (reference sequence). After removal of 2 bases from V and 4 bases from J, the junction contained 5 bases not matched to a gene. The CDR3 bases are TGTGCCAGCAGCTTAAGGGAGGGGTTTTACAATGAGCAGTTCTTC. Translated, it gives CASSLREGFYNEQFF.

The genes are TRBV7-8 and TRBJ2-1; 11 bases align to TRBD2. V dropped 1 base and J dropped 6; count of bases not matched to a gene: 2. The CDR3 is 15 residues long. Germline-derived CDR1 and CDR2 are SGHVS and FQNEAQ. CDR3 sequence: CASSLGTSGSNEQFF. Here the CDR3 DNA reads TGTGCCAGCAGCTTAGGGACTAGCGGGTCCAATGAGCAGTTCTTC. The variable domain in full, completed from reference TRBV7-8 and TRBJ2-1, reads GAGVSQSPRYKVAKRGQDVALRCDPISGHVSLFWYQQALGQGPEFLTYFQNEAQLDKSGLPSDRFFAERPEGSVSTLKIQRTQQEDSAVYLCASSLGTSGSNEQFFGPGTRLTVL.

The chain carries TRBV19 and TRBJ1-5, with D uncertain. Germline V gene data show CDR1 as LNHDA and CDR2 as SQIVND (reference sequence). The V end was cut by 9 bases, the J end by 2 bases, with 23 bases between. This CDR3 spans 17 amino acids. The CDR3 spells CASSIRGTGRGNQPQHF. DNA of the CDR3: TGTGCCAGCTCTATCCGGGGTACGGGGAGGGGCAATCAGCCCCAGCATTTT.

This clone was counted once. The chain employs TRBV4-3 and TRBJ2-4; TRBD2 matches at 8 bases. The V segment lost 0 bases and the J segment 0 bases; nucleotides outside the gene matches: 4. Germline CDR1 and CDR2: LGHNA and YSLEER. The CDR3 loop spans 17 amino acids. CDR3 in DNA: TGCGCCAGCAGCCAAGATTTAAGCGGGGGAGCCAAAAACATTCAGTACTTC. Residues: CASSQDLSGGAKNIQYF.

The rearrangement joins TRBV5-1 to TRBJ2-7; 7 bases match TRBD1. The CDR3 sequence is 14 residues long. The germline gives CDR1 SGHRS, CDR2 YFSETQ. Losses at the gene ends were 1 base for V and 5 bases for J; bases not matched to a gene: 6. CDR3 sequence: CASSLFGTDHEQYF. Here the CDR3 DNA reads TGCGCCAGCAGCTTGTTTGGGACAGACCACGAGCAGTACTTC.

The CDR3 is CASSLRDRLTPGNTIYF. The CDR3 DNA sequence: TGTGCCAGCAGCTTAAGGGACAGGCTAACCCCTGGAAACACCATATATTTT. This rearrangement joins TRBV7-8 to TRBJ1-3; 8 positions agree with TRBD1. The CDR3 is 17 amino acids. The germline gives CDR1 SGHVS, CDR2 FQNEAQ. V was pared by 2 bases and J by 2 bases, with 8 bases of the junction left unmatched.

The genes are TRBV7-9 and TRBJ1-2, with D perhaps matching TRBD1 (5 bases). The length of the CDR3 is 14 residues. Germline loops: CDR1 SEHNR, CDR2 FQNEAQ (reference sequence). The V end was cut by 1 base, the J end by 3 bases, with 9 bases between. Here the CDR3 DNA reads TGTGCCAGCAGCTTAGTCCAGGGTGACTATGGCTACACCTTC. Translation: CASSLVQGDYGYTF.

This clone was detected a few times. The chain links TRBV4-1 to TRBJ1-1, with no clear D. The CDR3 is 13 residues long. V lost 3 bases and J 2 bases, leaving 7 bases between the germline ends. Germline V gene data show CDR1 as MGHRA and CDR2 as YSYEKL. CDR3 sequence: CASSQAGNTEAFF. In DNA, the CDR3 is TGCGCCAGCAGCCAGGCGGGAAACACTGAAGCTTTCTTT.

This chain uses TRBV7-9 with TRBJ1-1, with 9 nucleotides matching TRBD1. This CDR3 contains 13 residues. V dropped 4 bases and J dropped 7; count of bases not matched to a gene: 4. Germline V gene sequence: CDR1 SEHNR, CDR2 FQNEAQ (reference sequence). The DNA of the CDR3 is TGTGCCAGCAGCTATGGGACAGGGCGTGAAGCTTTCTTT. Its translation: CASSYGTGREAFF.

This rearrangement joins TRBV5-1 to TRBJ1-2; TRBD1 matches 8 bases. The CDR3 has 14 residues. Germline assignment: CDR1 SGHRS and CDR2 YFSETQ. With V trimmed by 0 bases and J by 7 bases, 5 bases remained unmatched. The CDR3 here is CASSLGQGLGGYTF. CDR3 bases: TGCGCCAGCAGCTTGGGACAGGGGCTAGGTGGCTACACCTTC.

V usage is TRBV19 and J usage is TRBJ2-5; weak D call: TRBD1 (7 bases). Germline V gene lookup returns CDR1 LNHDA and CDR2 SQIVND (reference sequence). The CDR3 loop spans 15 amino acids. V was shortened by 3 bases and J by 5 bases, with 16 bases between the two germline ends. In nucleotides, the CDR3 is TGTGCCAGTAGTATGTTGCAGGGGGGTGTGGAGACCCAGTACTTC. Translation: CASSMLQGGVETQYF.

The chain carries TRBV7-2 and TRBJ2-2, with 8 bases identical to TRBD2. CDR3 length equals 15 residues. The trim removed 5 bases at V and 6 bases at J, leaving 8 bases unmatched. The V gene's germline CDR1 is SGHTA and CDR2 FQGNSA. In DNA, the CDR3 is TGTGCCAGCAGCCGTAGCGGGAATGTTCCCGGGGAGCTGTTTTTT. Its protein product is CASSRSGNVPGELFF.

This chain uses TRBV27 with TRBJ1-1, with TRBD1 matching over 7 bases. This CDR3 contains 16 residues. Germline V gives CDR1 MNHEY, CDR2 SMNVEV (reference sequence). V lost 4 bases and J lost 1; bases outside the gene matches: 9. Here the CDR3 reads CASSSSRGTGNTEAFF. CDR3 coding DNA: TGTGCCAGCAGTTCAAGCAGGGGGACTGGGAACACTGAAGCTTTCTTT.

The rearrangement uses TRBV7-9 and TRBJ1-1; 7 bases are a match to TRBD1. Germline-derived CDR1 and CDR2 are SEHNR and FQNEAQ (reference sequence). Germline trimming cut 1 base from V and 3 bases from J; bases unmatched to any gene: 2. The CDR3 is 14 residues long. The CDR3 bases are TGTGCCAGCAGCTTAGAGACAGGGTACACTGAAGCTTTCTTT. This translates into CASSLETGYTEAFF.

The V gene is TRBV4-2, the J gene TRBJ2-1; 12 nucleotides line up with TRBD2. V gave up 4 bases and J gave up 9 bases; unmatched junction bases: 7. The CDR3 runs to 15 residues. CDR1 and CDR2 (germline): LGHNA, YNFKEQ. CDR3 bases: TGTGCCAGCAGCCCTCGGACTAGCGGGGTGTTTGAGCAGTTCTTC. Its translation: CASSPRTSGVFEQFF.

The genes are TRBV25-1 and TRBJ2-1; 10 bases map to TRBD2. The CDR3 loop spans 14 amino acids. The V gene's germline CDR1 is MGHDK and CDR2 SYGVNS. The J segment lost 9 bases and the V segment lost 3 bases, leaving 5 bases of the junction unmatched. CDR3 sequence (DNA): TGTGCCAGCAGTGATAGGTTAGCGGGGGGTGAGCAGTTCTTC. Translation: CASSDRLAGGEQFF.

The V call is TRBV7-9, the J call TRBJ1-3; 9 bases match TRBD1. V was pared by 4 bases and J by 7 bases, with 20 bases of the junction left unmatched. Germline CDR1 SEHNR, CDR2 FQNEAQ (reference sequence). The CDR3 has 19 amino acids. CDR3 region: CASSSPSSDRGHPGNTIYF. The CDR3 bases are TGTGCCAGCAGCTCCCCCTCCTCGGACAGGGGACATCCAGGTAACACCATATATTTT.

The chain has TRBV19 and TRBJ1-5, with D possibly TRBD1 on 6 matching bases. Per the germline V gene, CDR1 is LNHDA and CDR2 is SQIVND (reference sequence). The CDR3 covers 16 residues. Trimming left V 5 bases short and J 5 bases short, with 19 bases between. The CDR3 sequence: CASSARSRGSYQPQHF. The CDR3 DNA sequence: TGTGCCAGTAGTGCCCGGTCCAGGGGCTCTTATCAGCCCCAGCATTTT.

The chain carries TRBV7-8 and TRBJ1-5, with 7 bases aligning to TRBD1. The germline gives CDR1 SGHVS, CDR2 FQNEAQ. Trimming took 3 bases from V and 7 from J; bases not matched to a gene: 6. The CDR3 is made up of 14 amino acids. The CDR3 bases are TGTGCCAGCAGCTTTGGAGGGGGCGACCAGCCCCAGCATTTT. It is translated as CASSFGGGDQPQHF.

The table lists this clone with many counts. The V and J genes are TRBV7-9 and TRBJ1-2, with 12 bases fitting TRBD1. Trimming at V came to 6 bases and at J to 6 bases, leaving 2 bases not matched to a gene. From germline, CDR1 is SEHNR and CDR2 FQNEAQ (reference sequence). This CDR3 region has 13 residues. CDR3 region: CASSRDRGHGYTF. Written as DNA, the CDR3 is TGTGCCAGCAGTCGGGACAGGGGGCATGGCTACACCTTC. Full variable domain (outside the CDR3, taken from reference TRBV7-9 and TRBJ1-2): DTGVSQNPRHKITKRGQNVTFRCDPISEHNRLYWYRQTLGQGPEFLTYFQNEAQLEKSRLLSDRFSAERPKGSFSTLEIQRTEQGDSAMYLCASSRDRGHGYTFGSGTRLTVV.

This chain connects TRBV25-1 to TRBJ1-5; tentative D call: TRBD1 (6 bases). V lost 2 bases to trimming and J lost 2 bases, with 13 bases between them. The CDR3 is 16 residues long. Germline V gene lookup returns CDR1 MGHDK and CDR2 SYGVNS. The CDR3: CASSEAGVVGNQPQHF. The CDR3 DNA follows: TGTGCCAGCAGTGAAGCAGGGGTTGTGGGCAATCAGCCCCAGCATTTT.

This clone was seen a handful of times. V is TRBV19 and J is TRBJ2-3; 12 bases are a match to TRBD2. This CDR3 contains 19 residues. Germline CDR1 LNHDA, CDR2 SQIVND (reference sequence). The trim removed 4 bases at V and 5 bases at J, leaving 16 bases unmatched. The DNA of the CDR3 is TGTGCCAGTAGTAATAACCAAAGGCTAGCGGGAGGGAGTAGAGATACGCAGTATTTT. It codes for CASSNNQRLAGGSRDTQYF.

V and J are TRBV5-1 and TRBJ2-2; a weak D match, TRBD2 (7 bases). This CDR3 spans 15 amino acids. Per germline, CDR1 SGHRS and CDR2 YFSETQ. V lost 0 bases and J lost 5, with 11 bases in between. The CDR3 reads CASSLEGGRTGELFF. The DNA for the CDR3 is TGCGCCAGCAGCTTGGAGGGGGGGCGTACCGGGGAGCTGTTTTTT.